This T cell receptor beta chain was identified in a study of cytomegalovirus exposure and HLA in healthy donors. Regarding the study as a whole: Cytomegalovirus-associated status was assigned to about 160 TCR beta chains.

Primers: 60 Vbeta forward and 13 Jbeta reverse. Using immunoSEQ multiplex PCR, the repertoire was profiled, and TCRdb retains in-frame clones only, with some absent. The table lists some 200,000 clones, 79% of them singletons. Details on this clone: Its antigen is not identified.

The sequence came from a girl under 18 in good health and CMV-seropositive. Sequencing input: PBMCs.

CDR3 DNA: TGTGCCAGCAGCTTACCCCAAACCTACGAGCAGTACTTC. This translates into CASSLPQTYEQYF. J is TRBJ2-7 and V is TRBV7-2; unclear D gene. The CDR3 is 13 amino acids. The ends were cut back, 2 bases at V and 2 bases at J, with 7 bases in the middle. Germline assignment: CDR1 SGHTA and CDR2 FQGNSA.